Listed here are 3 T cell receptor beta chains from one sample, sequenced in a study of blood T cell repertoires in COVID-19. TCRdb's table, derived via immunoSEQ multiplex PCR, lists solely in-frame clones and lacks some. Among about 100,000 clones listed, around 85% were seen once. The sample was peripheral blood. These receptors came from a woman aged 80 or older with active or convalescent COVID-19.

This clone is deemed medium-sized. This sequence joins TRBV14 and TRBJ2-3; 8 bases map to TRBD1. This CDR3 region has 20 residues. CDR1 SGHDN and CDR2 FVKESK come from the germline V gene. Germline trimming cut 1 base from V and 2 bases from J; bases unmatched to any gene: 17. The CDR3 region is CASSQGQGAITTGDTDTQYF. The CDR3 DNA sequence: TGTGCCAGCAGCCAAGGCCAGGGGGCCATCACAACAGGCGACACAGATACGCAGTATTTT.

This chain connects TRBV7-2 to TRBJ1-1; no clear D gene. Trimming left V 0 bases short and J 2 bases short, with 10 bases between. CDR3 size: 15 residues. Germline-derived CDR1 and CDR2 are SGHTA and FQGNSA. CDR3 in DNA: TGTGCCAGCAGCTTAGCGGTCGGTCTCAACACTGAAGCTTTCTTT. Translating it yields CASSLAVGLNTEAFF.

In nucleotides, the CDR3 is TGTGCCAGCAGCCAAAACGCGGGGCTCCCCCTCCACTTT. This sequence encodes CASSQNAGLPLHF. The chain is built from TRBV9 and TRBJ1-6; D possibly corresponds to TRBD1 (5 bases). This CDR3 is 13 amino acids long. Trimming left V 4 bases short and J 13 bases short, with 15 bases between. In germline, CDR1 is SGDLS, CDR2 YYNGEE.